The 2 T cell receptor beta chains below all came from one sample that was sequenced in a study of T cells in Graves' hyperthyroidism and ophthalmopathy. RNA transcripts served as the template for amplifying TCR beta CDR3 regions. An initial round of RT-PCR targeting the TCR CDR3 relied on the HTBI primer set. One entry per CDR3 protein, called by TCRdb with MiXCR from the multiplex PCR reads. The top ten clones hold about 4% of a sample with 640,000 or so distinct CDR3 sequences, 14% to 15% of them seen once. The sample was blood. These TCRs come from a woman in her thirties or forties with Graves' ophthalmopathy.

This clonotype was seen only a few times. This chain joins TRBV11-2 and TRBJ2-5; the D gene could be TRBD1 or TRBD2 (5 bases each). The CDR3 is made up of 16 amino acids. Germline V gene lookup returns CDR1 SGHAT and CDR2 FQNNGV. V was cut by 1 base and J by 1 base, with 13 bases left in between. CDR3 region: CASSLVTGTRQETQYF. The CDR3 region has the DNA TGTGCCAGCAGCTTAGTGACGGGGACCCGCCAAGAGACCCAGTACTTC. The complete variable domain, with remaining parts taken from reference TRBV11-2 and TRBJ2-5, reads EAGVAQSPRYKIIEKRQSVAFWCNPISGHATLYWYQQILGQGPKLLIQFQNNGVVDDSQLPKDRFSAERLKGVDSTLKIQPAKLEDSAVYLCASSLVTGTRQETQYFGPGTRLLVL.

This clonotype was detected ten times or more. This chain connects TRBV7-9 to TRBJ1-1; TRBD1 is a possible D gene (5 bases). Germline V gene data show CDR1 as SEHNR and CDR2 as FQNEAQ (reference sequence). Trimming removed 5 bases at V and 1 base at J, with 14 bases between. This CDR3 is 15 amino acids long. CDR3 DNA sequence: TGTGCCAGCAGCGCAACGGGACGGAAGAACACTGAAGCTTTCTTT. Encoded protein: CASSATGRKNTEAFF.